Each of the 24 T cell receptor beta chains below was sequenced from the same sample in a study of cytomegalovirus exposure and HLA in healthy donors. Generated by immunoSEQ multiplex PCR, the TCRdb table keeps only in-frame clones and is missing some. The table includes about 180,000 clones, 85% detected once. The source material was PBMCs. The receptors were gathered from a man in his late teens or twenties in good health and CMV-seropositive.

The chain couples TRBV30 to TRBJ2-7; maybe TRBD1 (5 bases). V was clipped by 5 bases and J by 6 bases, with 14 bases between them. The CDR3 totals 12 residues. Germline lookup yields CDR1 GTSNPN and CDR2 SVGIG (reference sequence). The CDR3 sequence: CAWSIGAVEQYF. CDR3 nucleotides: TGTGCCTGGTCCATAGGGGCAGTCGAGCAGTACTTC.

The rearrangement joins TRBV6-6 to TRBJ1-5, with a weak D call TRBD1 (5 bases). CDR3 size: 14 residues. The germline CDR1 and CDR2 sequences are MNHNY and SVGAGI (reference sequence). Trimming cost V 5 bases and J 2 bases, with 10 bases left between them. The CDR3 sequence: CASSPAGGNQPQHF. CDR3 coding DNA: TGTGCCAGCAGTCCTGCGGGGGGCAATCAGCCCCAGCATTTT.

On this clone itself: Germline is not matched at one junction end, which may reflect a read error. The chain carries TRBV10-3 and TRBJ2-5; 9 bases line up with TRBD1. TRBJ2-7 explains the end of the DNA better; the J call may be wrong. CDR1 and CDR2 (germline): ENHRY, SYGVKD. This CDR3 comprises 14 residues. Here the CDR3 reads CASSETGGTYEQYF. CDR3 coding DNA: TGTGCCAGCAGTGAAACAGGGGGCACGTACGAGCAGTACTTC.

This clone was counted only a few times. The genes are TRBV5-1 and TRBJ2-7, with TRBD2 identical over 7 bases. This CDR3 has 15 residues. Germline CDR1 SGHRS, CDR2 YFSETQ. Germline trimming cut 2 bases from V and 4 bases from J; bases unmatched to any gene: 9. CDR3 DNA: TGCGCCAGCAGCTTCGCGGCGGGAGAAGCTTACGAGCAGTACTTC. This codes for CASSFAAGEAYEQYF.

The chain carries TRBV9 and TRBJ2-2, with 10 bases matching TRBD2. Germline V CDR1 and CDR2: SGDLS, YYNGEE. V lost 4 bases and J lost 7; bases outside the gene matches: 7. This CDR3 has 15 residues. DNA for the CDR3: TGTGCCAGCAGCAAAGGGACTAGCGTAATCGGGGAGCTGTTTTTT. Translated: CASSKGTSVIGELFF.

This chain's CDR3 is CASSQLYGTGSSYEQYF. The CDR3 DNA is TGCGCCAGCAGCCAGCTCTACGGGACAGGGAGCTCCTACGAGCAGTACTTC. The J gene is TRBJ2-7, the V gene TRBV4-1; 9 bases fit TRBD1. The CDR3 runs to 17 residues. Trimming at V came to 3 bases and at J to 0 bases, leaving 9 bases not matched to a gene. In germline, CDR1 is MGHRA, CDR2 YSYEKL.

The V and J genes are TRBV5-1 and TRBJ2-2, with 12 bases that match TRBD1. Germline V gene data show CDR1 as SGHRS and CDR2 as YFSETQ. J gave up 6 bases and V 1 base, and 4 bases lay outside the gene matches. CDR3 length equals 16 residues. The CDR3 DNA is TGCGCCAGCAGCTTGCTGGGACAGGGGGCCTCCGGGGAGCTGTTTTTT. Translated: CASSLLGQGASGELFF.

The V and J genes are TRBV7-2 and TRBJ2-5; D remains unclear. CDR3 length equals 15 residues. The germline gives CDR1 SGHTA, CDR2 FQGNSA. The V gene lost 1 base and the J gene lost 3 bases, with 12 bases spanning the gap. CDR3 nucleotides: TGTGCCAGCAGCTTAGGCTATGCTCTGGAAGAGACCCAGTACTTC. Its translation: CASSLGYALEETQYF.

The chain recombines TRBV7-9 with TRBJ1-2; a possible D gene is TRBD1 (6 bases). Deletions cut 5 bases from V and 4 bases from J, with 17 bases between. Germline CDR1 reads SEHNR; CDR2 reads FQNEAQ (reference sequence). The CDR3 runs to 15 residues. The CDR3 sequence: CASSAQGRATYGYTF. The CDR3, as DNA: TGTGCCAGCAGCGCACAGGGACGGGCGACCTATGGCTACACCTTC.

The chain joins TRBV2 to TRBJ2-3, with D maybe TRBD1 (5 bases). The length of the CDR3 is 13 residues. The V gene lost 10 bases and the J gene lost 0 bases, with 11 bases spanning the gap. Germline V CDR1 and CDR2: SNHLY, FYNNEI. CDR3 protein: CATDSPSTDTQYF. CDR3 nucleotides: TGTGCCACCGACAGTCCTAGCACAGATACGCAGTATTTT.

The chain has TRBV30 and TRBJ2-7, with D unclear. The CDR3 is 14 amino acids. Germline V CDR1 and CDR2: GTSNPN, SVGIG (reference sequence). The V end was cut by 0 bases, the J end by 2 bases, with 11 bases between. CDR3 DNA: TGTGCCTGGAGTGTTTCTCCAGGAACCTACGAGCAGTACTTC. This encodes CAWSVSPGTYEQYF. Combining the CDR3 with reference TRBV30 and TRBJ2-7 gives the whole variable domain SQTIHQWPATLVQPVGSPLSLECTVEGTSNPNLYWYRQAAGRGLQLLFYSVGIGQISSEVPQNLSASRPQDRQFILSSKKLLLSDSGFYLCAWSVSPGTYEQYFGPGTRLTVT.

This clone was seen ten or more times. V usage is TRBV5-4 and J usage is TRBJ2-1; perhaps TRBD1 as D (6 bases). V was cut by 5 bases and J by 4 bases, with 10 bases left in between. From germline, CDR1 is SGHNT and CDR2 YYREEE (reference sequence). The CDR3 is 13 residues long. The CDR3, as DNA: TGTGCCAGCAGGTCCAGGGGATACAATGAGCAGTTCTTC. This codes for CASRSRGYNEQFF.

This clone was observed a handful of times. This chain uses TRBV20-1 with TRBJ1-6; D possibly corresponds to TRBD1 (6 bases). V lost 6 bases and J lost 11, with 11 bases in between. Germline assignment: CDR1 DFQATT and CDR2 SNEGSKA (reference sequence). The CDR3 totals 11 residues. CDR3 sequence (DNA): TGCAGTGCAGCCAGGGGTCCACCCCTCCACTTT. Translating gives CSAARGPPLHF.

The DNA of the CDR3 is TGTGCCAGCAGCAGGGAGGTTACGGGAGACAATGAGCAGTTCTTC. This sequence encodes CASSREVTGDNEQFF. V usage is TRBV9 and J usage is TRBJ2-1; D might be TRBD2 (6 bases). In germline, CDR1 is SGDLS, CDR2 YYNGEE. The CDR3 is 15 residues long. Trimming cost V 4 bases and J 5 bases, with 16 bases left between them.

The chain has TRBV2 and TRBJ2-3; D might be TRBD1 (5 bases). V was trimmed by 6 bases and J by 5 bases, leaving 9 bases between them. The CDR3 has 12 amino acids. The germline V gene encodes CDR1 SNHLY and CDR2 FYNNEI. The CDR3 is CASSADRDTQYF. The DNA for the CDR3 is TGTGCCAGCAGCGCCGACAGAGATACGCAGTATTTT. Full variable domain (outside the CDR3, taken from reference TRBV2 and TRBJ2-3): EPEVTQTPSHQVTQMGQEVILRCVPISNHLYFYWYRQILGQKVEFLVSFYNNEISEKSEIFDDQFSVERPDGSNFTLKIRSTKLEDSAMYFCASSADRDTQYFGPGTRLTVL.

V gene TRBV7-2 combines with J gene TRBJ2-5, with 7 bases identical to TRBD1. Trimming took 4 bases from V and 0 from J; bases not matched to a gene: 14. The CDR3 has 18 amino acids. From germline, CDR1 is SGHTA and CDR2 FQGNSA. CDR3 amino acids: CASSSLTLGQPYQETQYF. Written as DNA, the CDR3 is TGTGCCAGCAGCTCCCTCACCTTGGGACAGCCGTACCAAGAGACCCAGTACTTC.

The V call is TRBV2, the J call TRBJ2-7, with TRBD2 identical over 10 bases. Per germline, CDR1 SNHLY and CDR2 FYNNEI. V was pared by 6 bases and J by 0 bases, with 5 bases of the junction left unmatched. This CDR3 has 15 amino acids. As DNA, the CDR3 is TGTGCCAGCAGGCCGCTAGCGGGAGCCTCCTACGAGCAGTACTTC. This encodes CASRPLAGASYEQYF. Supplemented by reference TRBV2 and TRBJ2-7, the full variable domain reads EPEVTQTPSHQVTQMGQEVILRCVPISNHLYFYWYRQILGQKVEFLVSFYNNEISEKSEIFDDQFSVERPDGSNFTLKIRSTKLEDSAMYFCASRPLAGASYEQYFGPGTRLTVT.

CDR3 residues: CASTLLTGENSPLHF. CDR3 nucleotides: TGTGCCAGCACCCTACTGACAGGAGAGAATTCACCCCTCCACTTT. The rearrangement joins TRBV6-5 to TRBJ1-6; a possible D gene is TRBD1 (6 bases). Trimming cost V 7 bases and J 7 bases, with 17 bases left between them. The CDR3 is 15 residues long. Germline V gives CDR1 MNHEY, CDR2 SVGAGI.

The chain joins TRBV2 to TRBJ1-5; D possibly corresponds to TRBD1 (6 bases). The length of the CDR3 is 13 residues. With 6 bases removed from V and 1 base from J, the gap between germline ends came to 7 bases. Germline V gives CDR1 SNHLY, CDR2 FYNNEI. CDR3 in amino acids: CASRDRSNQPQHF. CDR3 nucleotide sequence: TGTGCCAGCAGGGACAGAAGCAATCAGCCCCAGCATTTT.

CDR3 region: CASSLEGQGEQYF. The CDR3 nucleotides read TGCGCCAGCAGCTTGGAAGGACAGGGGGAGCAGTACTTC. This chain links TRBV5-1 with TRBJ2-7; 9 bases fit TRBD1. The CDR3 sequence is 13 residues long. Per germline, CDR1 SGHRS and CDR2 YFSETQ. Trimming cost V 0 bases and J 7 bases; bases outside gene matches: 2. The full variable domain, rest sourced from reference TRBV5-1 and TRBJ2-7, is KAGVTQTPRYLIKTRGQQVTLSCSPISGHRSVSWYQQTPGQGLQFLFEYFSETQRNKGNFPGRFSGRQFSNSRSEMNVSTLELGDSALYLCASSLEGQGEQYFGPGTRLTVT.

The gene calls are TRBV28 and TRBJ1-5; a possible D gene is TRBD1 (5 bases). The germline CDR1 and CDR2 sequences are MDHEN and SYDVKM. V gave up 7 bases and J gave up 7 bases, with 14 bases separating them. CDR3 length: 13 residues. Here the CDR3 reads CASKQEIIQPQHF. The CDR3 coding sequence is TGTGCCAGCAAACAGGAAATCATCCAGCCCCAGCATTTT.

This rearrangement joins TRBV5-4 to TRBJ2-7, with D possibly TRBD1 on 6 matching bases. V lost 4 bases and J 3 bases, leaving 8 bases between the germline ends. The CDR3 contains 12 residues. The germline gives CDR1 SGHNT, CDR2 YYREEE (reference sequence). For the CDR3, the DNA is TGTGCCAGCAGCACACAGGGCTACGAGCAGTACTTC. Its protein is CASSTQGYEQYF.

This chain's CDR3 is CASSEDYPSGTDTQYF. The CDR3 nucleotides read TGTGCCAGCAGTGAGGACTACCCCTCTGGCACAGATACGCAGTATTTT. The chain is built from TRBV2 and TRBJ2-3, with D possibly TRBD2 on 6 matching bases. CDR1 SNHLY and CDR2 FYNNEI come from the germline V gene. Trimming left V 3 bases short and J 1 base short, with 14 bases between. The CDR3 runs to 16 residues.

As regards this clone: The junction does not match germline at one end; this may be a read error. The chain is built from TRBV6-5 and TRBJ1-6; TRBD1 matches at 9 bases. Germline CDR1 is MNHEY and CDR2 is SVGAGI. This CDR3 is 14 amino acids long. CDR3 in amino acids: CASSLGQGYSPLHF. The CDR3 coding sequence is TGTGCCAGCAGTTTGGGACAGGGTTATTCGCCCCTCCACTTT.